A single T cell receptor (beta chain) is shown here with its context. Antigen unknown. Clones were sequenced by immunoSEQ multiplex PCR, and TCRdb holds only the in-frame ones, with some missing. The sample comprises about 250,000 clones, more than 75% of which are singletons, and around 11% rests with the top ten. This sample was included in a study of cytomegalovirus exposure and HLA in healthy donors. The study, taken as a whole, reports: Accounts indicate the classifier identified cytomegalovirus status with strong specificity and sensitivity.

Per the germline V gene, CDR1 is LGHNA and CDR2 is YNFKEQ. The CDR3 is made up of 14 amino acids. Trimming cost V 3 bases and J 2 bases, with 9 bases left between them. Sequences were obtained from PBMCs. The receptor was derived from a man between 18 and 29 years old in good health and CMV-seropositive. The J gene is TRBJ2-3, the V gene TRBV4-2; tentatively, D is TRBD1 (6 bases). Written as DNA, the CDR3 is TGTGCCAGCAGCCATCCAGGGGCCACAGATACGCAGTATTTT. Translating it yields CASSHPGATDTQYF.